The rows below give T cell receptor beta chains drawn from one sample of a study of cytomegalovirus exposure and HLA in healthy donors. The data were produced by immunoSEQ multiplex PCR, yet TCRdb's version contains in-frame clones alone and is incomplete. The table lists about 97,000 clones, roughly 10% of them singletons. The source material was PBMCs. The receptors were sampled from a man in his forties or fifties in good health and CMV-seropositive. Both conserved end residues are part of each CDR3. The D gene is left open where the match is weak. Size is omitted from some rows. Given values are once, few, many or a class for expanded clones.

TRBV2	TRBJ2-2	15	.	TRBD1	CASRMGTVNTGELFF	TGTGCCAGCAGGATGGGGACAGTGAACACCGGGGAGCTGTTTTTT
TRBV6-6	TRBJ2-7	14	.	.	CASSYPGEGYEQYF	TGTGCCAGCAGTTACCCGGGAGAAGGGTACGAGCAGTACTTC
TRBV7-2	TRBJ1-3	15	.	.	CASSLGQNSGNTIYF	TGTGCCAGCAGCTTAGGGCAGAACTCTGGAAACACCATATATTTT
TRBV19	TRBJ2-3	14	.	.	CASSFLQDTDTQYF	TGTGCCAGTAGTTTCCTCCAGGACACAGATACGCAGTATTTT
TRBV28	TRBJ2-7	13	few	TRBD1	CASSLAGGYEQYF	TGTGCCAGCAGTTTAGCAGGGGGCTACGAGCAGTACTTC
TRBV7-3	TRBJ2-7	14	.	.	CASSREPSSYEQYF	TGTGCCAGCAGCCGAGAACCTAGCTCCTACGAGCAGTACTTC
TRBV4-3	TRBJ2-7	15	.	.	CASSQDIVSGSEQYF	TGCGCCAGCAGCCAAGATATCGTATCAGGTAGCGAGCAGTACTTC
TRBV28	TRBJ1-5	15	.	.	CASSLDGVRNQPQHF	TGTGCCAGCAGTTTGGACGGGGTGCGGAATCAGCCCCAGCATTTT
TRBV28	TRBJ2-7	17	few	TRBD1	CASSPHRATGAGYEQYF	TGTGCCAGCAGTCCCCATCGCGCGACAGGGGCAGGCTACGAGCAGTACTTC
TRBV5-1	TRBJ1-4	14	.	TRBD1	CASSRGQGNEKLFF	TGCGCCAGCAGCCGTGGACAGGGAAATGAAAAGCTGTTTTTT
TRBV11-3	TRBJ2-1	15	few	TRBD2	CASSFGLAGNNEQFF	TGTGCCAGCAGCTTTGGACTAGCGGGGAACAATGAGCAGTTCTTC
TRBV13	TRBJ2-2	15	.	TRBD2	CASSLSGSGTGELFF	TGTGCCAGCAGCTTAAGCGGGAGTGGTACCGGGGAGCTGTTTTTT
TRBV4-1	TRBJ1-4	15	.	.	CASSRAGATNEKLFF	TGCGCCAGCAGCCGAGCAGGGGCAACTAATGAAAAACTGTTTTTT
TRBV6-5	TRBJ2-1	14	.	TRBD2	CASRGLAGGNEQFF	TGTGCCAGCAGAGGACTAGCGGGAGGAAATGAGCAGTTCTTC
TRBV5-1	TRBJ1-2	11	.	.	CASAAEDGYTF	TGCGCCAGCGCGGCAGAGGATGGCTACACCTTC
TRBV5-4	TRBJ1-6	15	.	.	CASSLGAGYNSPLHF	TGTGCCAGCAGCTTGGGGGCAGGGTATAATTCACCCCTCCACTTT
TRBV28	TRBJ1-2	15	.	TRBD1	CASIRGGGTIYGYTF	TGTGCCAGCATCAGAGGGGGCGGAACAATATATGGCTACACCTTC
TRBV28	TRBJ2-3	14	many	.	CASSGSSPRDTQYF	TGTGCCAGCAGTGGGTCCAGCCCTAGGGATACGCAGTATTTT
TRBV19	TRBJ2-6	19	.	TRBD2	CASSPEGRTSLSGANVLTF	TGTGCCAGTAGTCCCGAGGGCCGGACTAGCCTCTCTGGGGCCAACGTCCTGACTTTC
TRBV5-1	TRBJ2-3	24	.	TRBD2	CASSLVQGLEGTSGRPPSTDTQYF	TGCGCCAGCAGCTTGGTGCAGGGTTTAGAGGGAACTAGCGGGAGGCCCCCTAGCACAGATACGCAGTATTTT
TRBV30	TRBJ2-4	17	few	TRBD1	CAWSITGVGFPKNIQYF	TGTGCCTGGAGTATAACAGGGGTGGGTTTTCCCAAAAACATTCAGTACTTC
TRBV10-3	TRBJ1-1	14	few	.	CAISMSGGNNEAFF	TGTGCCATCAGTATGTCTGGCGGAAATAATGAAGCTTTCTTT
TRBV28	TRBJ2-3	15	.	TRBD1	CASSWADRGTDTQYF	TGTGCCAGCAGTTGGGCGGACAGGGGCACAGATACGCAGTATTTT
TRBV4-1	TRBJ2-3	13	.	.	CASSQPGLDTQYF	TGCGCCAGCAGCCAACCAGGGCTGGATACGCAGTATTTT
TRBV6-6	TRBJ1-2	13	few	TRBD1	CASSGTANYGYTF	TGTGCCAGCAGCGGGACAGCTAACTATGGCTACACCTTC
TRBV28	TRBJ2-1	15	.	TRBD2	CASSNIGLGVYEQFF	TGTGCCAGCAGTAACATCGGACTAGGAGTCTATGAGCAGTTCTTC
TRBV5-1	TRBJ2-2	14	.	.	CASSLGQGTGELFF	TGCGCCAGCAGCTTGGGTCAGGGGACCGGGGAGCTGTTTTTT
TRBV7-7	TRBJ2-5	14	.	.	CASSPSQGSETQYF	TGTGCTAGCAGCCCCTCCCAGGGCTCCGAGACCCAGTACTTC
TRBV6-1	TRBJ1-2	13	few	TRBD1	CASSPGTGYGYTF	TGTGCCAGCAGCCCCGGGACAGGCTATGGCTACACCTTC
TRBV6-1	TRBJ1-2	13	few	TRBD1	CASSSGTGRGYTF	TGTGCCAGCAGTTCCGGGACAGGGCGTGGCTACACCTTC
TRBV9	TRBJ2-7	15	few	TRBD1	CASSVGAGGGYEQYF	TGTGCCAGCAGCGTAGGGGCAGGGGGCGGGTACGAGCAGTACTTC
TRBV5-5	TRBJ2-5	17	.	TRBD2	CASSLVQGTSGKETQYF	TGTGCCAGCAGCTTGGTGCAAGGGACTAGCGGCAAAGAGACCCAGTACTTC